The entry that follows covers one TCR beta chain sequence. Its matching antigen is unknown. This sample is drawn from a study of CD8+ T cells in alopecia areata. General study results and limits: Tofacitinib significantly brought down scalp clonality and expanded CD8+ clones among top 100.

Sequencing used cDNA as its template, made by extracting RNA and reverse transcribing it. Sequencing was performed with immunoSEQ multiplex PCR; in TCRdb, only in-frame clones are kept and a portion is missing. The repertoire has 3,500 to 4,000 clones, 70% of them found once; the top ten carry roughly a tenth. Specified treatment: oral pan-JAK inhibitor, 5-10 mg twice daily. Sampling of alopecia areata patients yielded lesional scalp punch biopsies as well as peripheral blood. The clonotype originates from a human donor with alopecia areata. The source material was skin, sampled at week 24, from a patient treated with tofacitinib.

The CDR3 coding sequence is TGCACGGGCCCGACTAGCGGGGGGGCAGGCGAAAACATTCAGTACTTC. It is translated as CTGPTSGGAGENIQYF. The chain recombines TRBV1 with TRBJ2-4; TRBD2 was called by the table and not checked on the DNA. TRBV1 is an annotated pseudogene. The CDR3 is 16 residues long.